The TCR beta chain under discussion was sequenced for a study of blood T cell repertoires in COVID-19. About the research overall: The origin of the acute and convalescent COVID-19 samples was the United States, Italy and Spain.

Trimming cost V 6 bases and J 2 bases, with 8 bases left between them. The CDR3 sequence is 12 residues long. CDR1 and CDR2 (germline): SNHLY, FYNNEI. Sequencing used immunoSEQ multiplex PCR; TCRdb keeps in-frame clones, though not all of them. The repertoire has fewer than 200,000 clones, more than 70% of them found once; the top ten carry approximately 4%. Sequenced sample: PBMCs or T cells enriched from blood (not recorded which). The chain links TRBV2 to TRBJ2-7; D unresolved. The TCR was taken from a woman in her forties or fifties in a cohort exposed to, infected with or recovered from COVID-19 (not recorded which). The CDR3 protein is CASRYTTYEQYF. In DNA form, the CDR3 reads TGTGCCAGCAGATACACTACCTACGAGCAGTACTTC.